The sequence of this T cell receptor beta chain was determined in a study of T cells in Graves' hyperthyroidism and ophthalmopathy. The sample holds many counts of this clonotype. Germline assignment: CDR1 SGHTA and CDR2 FQGNSA. This CDR3 region has 15 residues. V dropped 2 bases and J dropped 2; count of bases not matched to a gene: 5. RNA transcripts yielded amplified TCR beta CDR3 regions. TCR CDR3 regions were first amplified by RT-PCR with HTBI primers. TCRdb analysed the multiplex PCR reads with MiXCR anew, one entry per CDR3 protein. The sample has a few hundred thousand distinct CDR3 sequences, over 15% seen once.

This chain connects TRBV7-2 to TRBJ2-7, with 8 nucleotides matching TRBD1. Sequenced sample: blood. The clonotype comes from a woman aged 40 to 50 with Graves' ophthalmopathy. In nucleotides, the CDR3 is TGTGCCAGCAGCTTAAAAGCAGGGGGCCCCTACGAGCAGTACTTC. Translating gives CASSLKAGGPYEQYF.